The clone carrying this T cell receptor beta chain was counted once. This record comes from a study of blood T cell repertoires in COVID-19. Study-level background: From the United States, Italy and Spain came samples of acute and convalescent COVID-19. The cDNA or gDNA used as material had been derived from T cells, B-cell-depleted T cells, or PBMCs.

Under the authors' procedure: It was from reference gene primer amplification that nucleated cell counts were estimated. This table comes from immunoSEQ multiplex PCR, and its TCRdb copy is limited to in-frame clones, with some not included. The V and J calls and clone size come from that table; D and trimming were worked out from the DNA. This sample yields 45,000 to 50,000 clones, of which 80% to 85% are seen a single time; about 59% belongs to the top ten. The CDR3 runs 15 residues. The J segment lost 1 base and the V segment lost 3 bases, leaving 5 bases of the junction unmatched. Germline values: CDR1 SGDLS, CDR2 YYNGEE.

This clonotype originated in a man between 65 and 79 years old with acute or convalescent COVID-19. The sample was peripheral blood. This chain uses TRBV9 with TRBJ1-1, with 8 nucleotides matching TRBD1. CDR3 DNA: TGTGCCAGCAGCGCCACCGGGACAGGGAACACTGAAGCTTTCTTT. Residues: CASSATGTGNTEAFF.